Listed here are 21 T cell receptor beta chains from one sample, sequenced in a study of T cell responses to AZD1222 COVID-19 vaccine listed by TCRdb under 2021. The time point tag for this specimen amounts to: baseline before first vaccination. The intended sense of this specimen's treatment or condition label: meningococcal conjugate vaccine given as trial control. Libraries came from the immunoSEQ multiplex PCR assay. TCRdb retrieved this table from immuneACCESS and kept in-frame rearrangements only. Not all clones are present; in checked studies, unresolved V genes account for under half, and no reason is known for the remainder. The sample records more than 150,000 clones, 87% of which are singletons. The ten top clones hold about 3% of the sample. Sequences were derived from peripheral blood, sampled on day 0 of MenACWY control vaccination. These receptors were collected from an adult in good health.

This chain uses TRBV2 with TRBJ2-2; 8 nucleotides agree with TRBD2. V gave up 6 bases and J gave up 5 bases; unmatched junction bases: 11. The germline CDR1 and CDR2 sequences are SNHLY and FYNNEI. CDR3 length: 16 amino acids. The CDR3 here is CASSPRSGRWTGELFF. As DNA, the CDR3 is TGTGCCAGCAGCCCTAGGAGCGGGAGATGGACCGGGGAGCTGTTTTTT.

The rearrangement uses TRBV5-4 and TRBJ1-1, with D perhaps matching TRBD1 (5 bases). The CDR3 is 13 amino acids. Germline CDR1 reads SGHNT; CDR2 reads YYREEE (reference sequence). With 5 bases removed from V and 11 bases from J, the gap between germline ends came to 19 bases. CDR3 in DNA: TGTGCCAGCAGTTTATCCCCCGGGGGAGTGGCTTTCTTT. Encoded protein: CASSLSPGGVAFF.

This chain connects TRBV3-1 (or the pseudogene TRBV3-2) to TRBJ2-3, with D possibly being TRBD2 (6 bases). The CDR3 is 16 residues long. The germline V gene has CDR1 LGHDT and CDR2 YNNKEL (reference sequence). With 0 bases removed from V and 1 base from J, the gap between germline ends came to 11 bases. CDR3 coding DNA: TGTGCCAGCAGCCAAGACGAAGCGGGCGGCACAGATACGCAGTATTTT. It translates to CASSQDEAGGTDTQYF.

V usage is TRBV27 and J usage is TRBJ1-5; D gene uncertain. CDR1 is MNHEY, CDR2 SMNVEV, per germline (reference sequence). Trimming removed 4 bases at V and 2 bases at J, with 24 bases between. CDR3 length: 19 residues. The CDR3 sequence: CASSYAQVPKAQGNQPQHF. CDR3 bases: TGTGCCAGCAGTTATGCCCAGGTCCCGAAGGCGCAAGGCAATCAGCCCCAGCATTTT.

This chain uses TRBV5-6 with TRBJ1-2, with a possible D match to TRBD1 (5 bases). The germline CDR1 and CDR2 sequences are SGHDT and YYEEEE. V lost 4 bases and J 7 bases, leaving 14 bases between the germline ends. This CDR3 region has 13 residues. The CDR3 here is CASSPAGTLGYTF. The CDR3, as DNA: TGTGCCAGCAGCCCGGCAGGGACCCTTGGCTACACCTTC.

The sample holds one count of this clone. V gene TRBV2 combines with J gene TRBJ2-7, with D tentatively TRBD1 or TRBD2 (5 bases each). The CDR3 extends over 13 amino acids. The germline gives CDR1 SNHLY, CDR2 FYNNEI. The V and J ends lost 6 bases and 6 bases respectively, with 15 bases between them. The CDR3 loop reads CASRTGTALEQYF. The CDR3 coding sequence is TGTGCCAGCAGGACCGGGACGGCCCTCGAGCAGTACTTC. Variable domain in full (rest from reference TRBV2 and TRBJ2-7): EPEVTQTPSHQVTQMGQEVILRCVPISNHLYFYWYRQILGQKVEFLVSFYNNEISEKSEIFDDQFSVERPDGSNFTLKIRSTKLEDSAMYFCASRTGTALEQYFGPGTRLTVT.

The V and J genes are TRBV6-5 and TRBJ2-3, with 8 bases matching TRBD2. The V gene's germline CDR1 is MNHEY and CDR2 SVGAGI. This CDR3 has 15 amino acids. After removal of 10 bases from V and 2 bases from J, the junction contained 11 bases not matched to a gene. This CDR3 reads CATRGGRGPTDTQYF. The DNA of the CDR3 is TGTGCCACACGCGGGGGGAGGGGCCCCACAGATACGCAGTATTTT.

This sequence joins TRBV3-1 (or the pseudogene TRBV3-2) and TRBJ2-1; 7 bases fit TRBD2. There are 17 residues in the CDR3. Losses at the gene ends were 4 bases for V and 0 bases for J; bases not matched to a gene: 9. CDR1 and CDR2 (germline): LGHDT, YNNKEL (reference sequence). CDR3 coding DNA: TGTGCCAGCAGCCCCCCGGCGGGAGAGAGCTCCTACAATGAGCAGTTCTTC. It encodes CASSPPAGESSYNEQFF.

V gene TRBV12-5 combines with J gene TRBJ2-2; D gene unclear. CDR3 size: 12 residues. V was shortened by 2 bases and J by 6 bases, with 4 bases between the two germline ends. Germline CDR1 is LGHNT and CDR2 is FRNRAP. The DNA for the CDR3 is TGTGCTAGTGGTTTGTATCCCGGGGAGCTGTTTTTT. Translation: CASGLYPGELFF.

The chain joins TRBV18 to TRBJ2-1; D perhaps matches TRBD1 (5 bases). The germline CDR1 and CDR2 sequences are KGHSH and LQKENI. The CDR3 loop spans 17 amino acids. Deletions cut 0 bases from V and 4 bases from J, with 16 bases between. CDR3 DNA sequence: TGTGCCAGCTCACCACCGATTGGCCAGGGTGGGTACAATGAGCAGTTCTTC. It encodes CASSPPIGQGGYNEQFF.

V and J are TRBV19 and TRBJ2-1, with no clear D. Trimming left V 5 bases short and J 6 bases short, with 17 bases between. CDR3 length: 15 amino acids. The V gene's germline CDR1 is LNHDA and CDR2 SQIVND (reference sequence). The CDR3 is CASSADLNLGNEQFF. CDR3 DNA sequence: TGTGCCAGTAGTGCCGACCTCAATCTCGGCAATGAGCAGTTCTTC. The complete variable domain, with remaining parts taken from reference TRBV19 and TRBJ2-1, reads DGGITQSPKYLFRKEGQNVTLSCEQNLNHDAMYWYRQDPGQGLRLIYYSQIVNDFQKGDIAEGYSVSREKKESFPLTVTSAQKNPTAFYLCASSADLNLGNEQFFGPGTRLTVL.

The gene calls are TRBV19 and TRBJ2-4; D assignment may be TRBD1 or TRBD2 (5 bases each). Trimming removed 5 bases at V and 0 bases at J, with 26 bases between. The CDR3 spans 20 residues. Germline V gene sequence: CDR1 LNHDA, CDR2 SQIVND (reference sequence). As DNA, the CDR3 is TGTGCCAGTAGTCCCCAAATTGTCGGGTTGGGGGACGTAGCCAAAAACATTCAGTACTTC. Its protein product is CASSPQIVGLGDVAKNIQYF.

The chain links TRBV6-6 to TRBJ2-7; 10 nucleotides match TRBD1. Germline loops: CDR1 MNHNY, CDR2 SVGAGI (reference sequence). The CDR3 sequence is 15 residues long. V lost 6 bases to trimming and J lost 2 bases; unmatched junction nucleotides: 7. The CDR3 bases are TGTGCCAGCAGCCCCAGACAGGGGGCAGCCTACGAGCAGTACTTC. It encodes CASSPRQGAAYEQYF.

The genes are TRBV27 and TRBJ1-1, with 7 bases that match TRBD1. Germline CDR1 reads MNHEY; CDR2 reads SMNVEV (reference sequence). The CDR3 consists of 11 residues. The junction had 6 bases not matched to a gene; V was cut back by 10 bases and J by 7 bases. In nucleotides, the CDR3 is TGTGCCACCAGACAGGGTGTTGAAGCTTTCTTT. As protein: CATRQGVEAFF.

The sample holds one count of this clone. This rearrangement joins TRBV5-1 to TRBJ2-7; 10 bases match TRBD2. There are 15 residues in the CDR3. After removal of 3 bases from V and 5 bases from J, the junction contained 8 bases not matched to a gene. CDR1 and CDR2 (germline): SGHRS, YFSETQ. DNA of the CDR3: TGCGCCAGCAGCTCCATCCTAGCGGGAGACAACGAGCAGTACTTC. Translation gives CASSSILAGDNEQYF.

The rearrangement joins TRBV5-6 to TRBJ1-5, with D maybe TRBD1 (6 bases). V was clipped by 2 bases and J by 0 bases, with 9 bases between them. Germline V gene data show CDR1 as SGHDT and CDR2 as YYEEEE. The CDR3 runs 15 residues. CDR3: CASSLQGSSNQPQHF. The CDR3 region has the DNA TGTGCCAGCAGCTTACAGGGTTCTAGCAATCAGCCCCAGCATTTT.

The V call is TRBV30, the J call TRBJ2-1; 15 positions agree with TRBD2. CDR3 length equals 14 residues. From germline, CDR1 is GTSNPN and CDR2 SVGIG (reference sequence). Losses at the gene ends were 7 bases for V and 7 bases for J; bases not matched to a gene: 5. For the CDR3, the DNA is TGTGCCTCCGGACTAGCGGGGGGGCCGAATGAGCAGTTCTTC. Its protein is CASGLAGGPNEQFF.

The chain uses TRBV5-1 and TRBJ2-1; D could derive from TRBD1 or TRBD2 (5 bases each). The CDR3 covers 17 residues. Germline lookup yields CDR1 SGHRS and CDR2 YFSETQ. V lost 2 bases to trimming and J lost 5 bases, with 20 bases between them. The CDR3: CASSFQRGHSRDNEQFF. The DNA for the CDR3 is TGCGCCAGCAGCTTCCAGAGGGGCCACTCCCGGGACAATGAGCAGTTCTTC.

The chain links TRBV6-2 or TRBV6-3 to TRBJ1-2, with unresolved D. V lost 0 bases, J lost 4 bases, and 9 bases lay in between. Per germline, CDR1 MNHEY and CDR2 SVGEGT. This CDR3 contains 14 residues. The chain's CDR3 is CASSYSSKSYGYTF. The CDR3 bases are TGTGCCAGCAGTTACTCGAGCAAGAGCTATGGCTACACCTTC.

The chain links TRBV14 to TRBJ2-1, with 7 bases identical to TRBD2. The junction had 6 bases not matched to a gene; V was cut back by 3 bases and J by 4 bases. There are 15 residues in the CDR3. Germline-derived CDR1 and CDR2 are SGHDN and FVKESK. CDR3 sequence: CASSQGEGPYNEQFF. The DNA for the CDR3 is TGTGCCAGCAGCCAGGGGGAGGGACCGTACAATGAGCAGTTCTTC.

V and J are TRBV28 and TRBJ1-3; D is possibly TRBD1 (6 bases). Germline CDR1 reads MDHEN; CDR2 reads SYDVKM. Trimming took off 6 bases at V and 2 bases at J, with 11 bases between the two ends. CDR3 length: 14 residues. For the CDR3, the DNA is TGTGCCAGCAGCGGAGGGGGGGCTGGAAACACCATATATTTT. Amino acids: CASSGGGAGNTIYF.